This TCR beta chain was observed in a study of cytomegalovirus exposure and HLA in healthy donors. Germline CDR1 SGHDN, CDR2 FVKESK. Trimming removed 5 bases from V and 2 bases from J; junction bases left unmatched: 3. This CDR3 spans 15 amino acids. Primers for the PCR totalled 60 Vbeta and 13 Jbeta. The repertoire was sequenced with immunoSEQ multiplex PCR; TCRdb's copy has only in-frame clones and lacks some. This table holds roughly 180,000 clones, more than 65% found once. Sequenced material: PBMCs. The V and J genes are TRBV14 and TRBJ1-1; the match to TRBD1 covers 12 bases. The TCR originated in a girl aged 2-10 years in good health and CMV-seropositive. CDR3 DNA sequence: TGTGCCAGCAGCAGAGGGACAGGGGGCAACACTGAAGCTTTCTTT. Amino acid sequence: CASSRGTGGNTEAFF.